Presented here are 8 T cell receptor beta chains from one specimen sequenced in a study of blood T cell repertoires in COVID-19. Clones were read by immunoSEQ multiplex PCR, and TCRdb kept only the in-frame ones, dropping some. The data show roughly 90,000 clones, 85% seen once. The sequencing input was peripheral blood. The origin of the receptors is a man older than 75 with acute or convalescent COVID-19.

This clone appeared a few times. This chain links TRBV11-2 with TRBJ1-4, with D unclear. Germline V lookup: CDR1 SGHAT, CDR2 FQNNGV. There are 15 residues in the CDR3. V dropped 5 bases and J dropped 0 bases, with 10 bases sitting between them. The CDR3 reads CASSHEAATNEKLFF. CDR3 in DNA: TGTGCCAGCAGCCACGAGGCGGCAACTAATGAAAAACTGTTTTTT. The full variable domain, with the rest looked up from reference TRBV11-2 and TRBJ1-4, is EAGVAQSPRYKIIEKRQSVAFWCNPISGHATLYWYQQILGQGPKLLIQFQNNGVVDDSQLPKDRFSAERLKGVDSTLKIQPAKLEDSAVYLCASSHEAATNEKLFFGSGTQLSVL.

The chain uses TRBV7-8 and TRBJ2-7; the match to TRBD1 covers 7 bases. The germline V gene encodes CDR1 SGHVS and CDR2 FQNEAQ. V shed 1 base, J shed 3 bases, and the junction held 6 bases outside the gene matches. The CDR3 length is 15 residues. The CDR3 DNA reads as TGTGCCAGCAGCTTAGTCGCAGGGGGAGACTACGAGCAGTACTTC. It specifies CASSLVAGGDYEQYF.

This clone was seen only a few times. The rearrangement uses TRBV11-1 and TRBJ1-4; no clear D gene. Germline CDR1 reads SGHAT; CDR2 reads FQDESV (reference sequence). V dropped 5 bases and J dropped 8 bases, with 12 bases sitting between them. The CDR3 is 13 amino acids. CDR3 sequence (DNA): TGTGCCAGCAGCACCCGACTTGGGGAAAAACTGTTTTTT. Its translation: CASSTRLGEKLFF.

The chain recombines TRBV5-1 with TRBJ2-3; maybe TRBD1 (7 bases). This CDR3 region has 15 residues. The germline V and J ends were trimmed by 2 bases and 1 base, with 11 bases remaining between them. CDR1 is SGHRS, CDR2 YFSETQ, per germline. CDR3 protein: CASSFRGAGTDTQYF. DNA for the CDR3: TGCGCCAGCAGCTTCAGGGGGGCCGGCACAGATACGCAGTATTTT.

The V and J genes are TRBV7-8 and TRBJ1-2, with TRBD1 as a possible D gene (6 bases). This CDR3 has 13 residues. Germline V gene lookup returns CDR1 SGHVS and CDR2 FQNEAQ. Trimming removed 4 bases from V and 2 bases from J, with 8 bases in between. CDR3 in amino acids: CASSSGQNYGYTF. The CDR3 DNA reads TGTGCCAGCAGCTCCGGACAGAACTATGGCTACACCTTC.

V gene TRBV6-4 combines with J gene TRBJ2-3; D gene unclear. Germline CDR1 and CDR2: MRHNA and SNTAGT. This CDR3 is built from 14 residues. Trimming shortened V by 0 bases and J by 6 bases, and 10 bases separated the two germline ends. CDR3 protein: CASSDSGRRDTQYF. The DNA for the CDR3 is TGTGCCAGCAGTGACTCGGGCCGTCGGGATACGCAGTATTTT.

The chain employs TRBV10-1 and TRBJ2-5, with 13 bases identical to TRBD2. In germline, CDR1 is WNHNN, CDR2 SYGVQD (reference sequence). The CDR3 sequence is 14 residues long. V trimming: 7 bases; J trimming: 5 bases; junction bases outside the gene matches: 4. Here the CDR3 DNA reads TGCGCCAGCACCGGACTAGCGGGAGATGAGACCCAGTACTTC. Protein sequence: CASTGLAGDETQYF.

The V call is TRBV19, the J call TRBJ1-5; D is undetermined. Trimming removed 1 base from V and 2 bases from J, with 6 bases in between. From germline, CDR1 is LNHDA and CDR2 SQIVND (reference sequence). The CDR3 totals 14 residues. CDR3 DNA: TGTGCCAGTAGTATAGCTCAGGGCAATCAGCCCCAGCATTTT. The encoded protein is CASSIAQGNQPQHF.